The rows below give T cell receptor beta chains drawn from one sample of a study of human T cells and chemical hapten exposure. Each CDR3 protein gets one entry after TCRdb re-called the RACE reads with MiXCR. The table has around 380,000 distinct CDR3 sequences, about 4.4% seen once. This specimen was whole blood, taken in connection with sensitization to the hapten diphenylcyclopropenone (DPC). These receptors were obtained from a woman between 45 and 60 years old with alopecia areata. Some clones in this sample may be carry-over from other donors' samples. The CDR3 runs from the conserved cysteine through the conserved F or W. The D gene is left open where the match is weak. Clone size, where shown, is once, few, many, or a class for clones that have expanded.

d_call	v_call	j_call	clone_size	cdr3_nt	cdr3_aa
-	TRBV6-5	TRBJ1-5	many	TGTGCCAGCAGGTCAACAGGAAACGGTCAGCCCCAGCATTTT	CASRSTGNGQPQHF
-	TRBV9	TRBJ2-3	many	TGTGCCAGCAGCGCCTCTTTCGGGACATCCCCTAGCACAGATACGCAGTATTTT	CASSASFGTSPSTDTQYF
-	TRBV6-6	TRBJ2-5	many	TGTGCCAGCAGATCCCTTCGTGGGGGGCGGACCCAGTACTTC	CASRSLRGGRTQYF
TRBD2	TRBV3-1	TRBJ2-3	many	TGTGCCAGCAGCCAAGACCTACTAGCGGGGATCACAGATACGCAGTATTTT	CASSQDLLAGITDTQYF
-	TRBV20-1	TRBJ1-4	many	TGCAGTGCTAGAGTGCCCCTAGGAGCTAATGAAAAACTGTTTTTT	CSARVPLGANEKLFF
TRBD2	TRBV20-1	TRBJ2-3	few	TGCAGTGCTAGGAGGACTAGCGGTAGCACAGATACGCAGTATTTT	CSARRTSGSTDTQYF
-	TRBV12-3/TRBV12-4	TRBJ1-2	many	TGTGCCAGCAGTATAAGACGCCGAAGACAGGAAACCTATGGCTACACCTTC	CASSIRRRRQETYGYTF
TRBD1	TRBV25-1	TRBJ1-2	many	TGTGCCAGCAGTGAGACAGGGTTGGGCTACACCTTC	CASSETGLGYTF
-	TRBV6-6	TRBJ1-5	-	TGTGCCAGCACCGAATCGGGAAACCCCTTCAATCAGCCCCAGCATTTT	CASTESGNPFNQPQHF
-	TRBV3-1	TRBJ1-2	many	TGTGCCAGCAGCCAAGATCGTTCTGGCTACACCTTC	CASSQDRSGYTF
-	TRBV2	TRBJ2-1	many	TGTGCCAGCAGTGAAGCGGGTCACAATGAGCAGTTCTTC	CASSEAGHNEQFF
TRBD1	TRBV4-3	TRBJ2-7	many	TGCGCCAGCAGCCAAATAACCGGGACAGGGACCTACGAGCAGTACTTC	CASSQITGTGTYEQYF
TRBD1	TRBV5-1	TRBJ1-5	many	TGCGCCAGCAGCTTGGGGGACAGGGGAGGTCAGCCCCAGCATTTT	CASSLGDRGGQPQHF
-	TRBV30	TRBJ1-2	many	TGTGCCTGGAGTGTCGGCACTAACTATGGCTACACCTTC	CAWSVGTNYGYTF
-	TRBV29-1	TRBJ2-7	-	TGCAGCGTCGGGACTTCATACGAGCAGTACTTC	CSVGTSYEQYF
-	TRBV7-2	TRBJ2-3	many	TGTGCCAGCAGCAGTTTAGCTCATACGCAGTATTTT	CASSSLAHTQYF
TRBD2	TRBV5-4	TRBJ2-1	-	TGTGCCAGCAGCCCACGGGAGGGGTCCTACAATGAGCAGTTCTTC	CASSPREGSYNEQFF
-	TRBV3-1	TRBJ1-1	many	TGTGCCAGCAGCCCATCCTTGGGGGGTACGGGTGAAGCTTTCTTT	CASSPSLGGTGEAFF
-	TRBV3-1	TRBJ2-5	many	TGTGCCAGCAGCCAATCCCGGACCCAGTACTTC	CASSQSRTQYF
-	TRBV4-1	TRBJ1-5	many	TGCGCCAGCAGCCAAGTTATGTATAGCAATCAGCCCCAGCATTTT	CASSQVMYSNQPQHF
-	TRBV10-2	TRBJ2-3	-	TGCGCCAGCAGTGAGATTTCAGCGACAGATACGCAGTATTTT	CASSEISATDTQYF
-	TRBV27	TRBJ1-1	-	TGTGCCAGCAGTTTGCAGGGTCCCCGCACTGAAGCTTTCTTT	CASSLQGPRTEAFF
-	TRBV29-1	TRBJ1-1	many	TGCAGCGTTGAAGTGGGGGGGGCTCGGGCTGAAGCTTTCTTT	CSVEVGGARAEAFF
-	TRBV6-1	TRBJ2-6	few	TGTGCCAGCTTTGGGCTTCTGCACCGACAGGCTGGGGCCAACGTCCTGACTTTC	CASFGLLHRQAGANVLTF
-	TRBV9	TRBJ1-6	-	TGTGCCAGCAGCGTAGGTGAGGTCTGGTCACCCCTCCACTTT	CASSVGEVWSPLHF
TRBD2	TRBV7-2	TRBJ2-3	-	TGTGCCAGCAGCTTATCCCCTAGCGGAGCCACAGATACGCAGTATTTT	CASSLSPSGATDTQYF
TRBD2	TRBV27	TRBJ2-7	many	TGTGCCAGCGCTAGCGGGAGTTACGAGCAGTACTTC	CASASGSYEQYF
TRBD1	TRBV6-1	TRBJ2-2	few	TGTGCCAGCAGTGTTAAGACAGGGCCCGGGGAGCTGTTTTTT	CASSVKTGPGELFF
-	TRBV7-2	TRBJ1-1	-	TGTGCCAGCAGCCCGCAGGTACGCACAGAGACTTTCTTT	CASSPQVRTETFF
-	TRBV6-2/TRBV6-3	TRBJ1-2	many	TGTGCCAGCAGCGACAGTAACTATGGCTACACCTTC	CASSDSNYGYTF
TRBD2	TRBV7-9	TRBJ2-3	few	TGTGCCAGCACGGGGGGAGAACAATCTAGCACAGATACGCAGTATTTT	CASTGGEQSSTDTQYF
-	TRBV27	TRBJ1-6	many	TGTGCCAGCAGTTTGGCAGTCAGCTCCTATAATTCACCCCTCCACTTT	CASSLAVSSYNSPLHF
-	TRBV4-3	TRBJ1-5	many	TGCGCCAGCAGCCGAAACCCAGGACAGCCCCAGCATTTT	CASSRNPGQPQHF
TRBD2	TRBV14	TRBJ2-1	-	TGTGCCAGCAGCCAACGTCTAGCGGGAGGTAATGAGCAGTTCTTC	CASSQRLAGGNEQFF
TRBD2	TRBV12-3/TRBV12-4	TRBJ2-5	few	TGTGCCAGCAAACTGGGACTAGCGGGAGGGCGGGGGTACCAAGAGACCCAGTACTTC	CASKLGLAGGRGYQETQYF
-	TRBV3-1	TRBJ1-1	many	TGTGCCAGCAGCTTTCGGGACACCCAGGGTCTGGTCTTT	CASSFRDTQGLVF
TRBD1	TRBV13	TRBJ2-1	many	TGTGCCAGCAGCAACCGGGACAGGGTTGGGAATGAGCAGTTCTTC	CASSNRDRVGNEQFF
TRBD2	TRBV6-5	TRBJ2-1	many	TGTGCCAGCAGGGGACTAGCGGGATACAATGAGCAGTTCTTC	CASRGLAGYNEQFF
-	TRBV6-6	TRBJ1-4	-	TGTGCCAGCAGGACAGGTTCAACTAATGAAAAACTGTTTTTT	CASRTGSTNEKLFF
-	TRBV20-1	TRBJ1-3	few	TGCAGTGCTAGAGATCGGGGGGCTCTCGGAAACACCATATATTTT	CSARDRGALGNTIYF
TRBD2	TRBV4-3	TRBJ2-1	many	TGCGCCAGCAGCCAAGGGACTAGCGGGAGGGCCGAGTTCTTC	CASSQGTSGRAEFF
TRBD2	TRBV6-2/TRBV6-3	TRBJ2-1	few	TGTGCCAGCAGGGGACTAGCGGGAGCCCGGGGTAACAATGAGCAGTTCTTC	CASRGLAGARGNNEQFF
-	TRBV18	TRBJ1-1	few	TGTGCCAGCTCACCACCCACGACAGCAGCTTTCTTT	CASSPPTTAAFF
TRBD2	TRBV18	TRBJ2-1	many	TGTGCCAGCTCACCACCTATCGGACTAGCCTACAATGAGCAGTTCTTC	CASSPPIGLAYNEQFF
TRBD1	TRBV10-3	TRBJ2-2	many	TGTGCCATCAGTGAAACAGGGGAAGCGACCGGGGAGCTGTTTTTT	CAISETGEATGELFF